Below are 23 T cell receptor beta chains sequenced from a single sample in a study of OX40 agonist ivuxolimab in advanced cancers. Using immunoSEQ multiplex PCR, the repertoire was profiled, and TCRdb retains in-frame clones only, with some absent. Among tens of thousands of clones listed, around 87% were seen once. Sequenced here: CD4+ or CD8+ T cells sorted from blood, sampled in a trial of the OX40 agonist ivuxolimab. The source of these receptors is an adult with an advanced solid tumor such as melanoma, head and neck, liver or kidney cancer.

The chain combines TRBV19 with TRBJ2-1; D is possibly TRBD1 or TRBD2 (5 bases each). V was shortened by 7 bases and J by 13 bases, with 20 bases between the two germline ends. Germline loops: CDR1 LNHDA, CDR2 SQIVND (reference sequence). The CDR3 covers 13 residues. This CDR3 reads CASTMGDAAGQFF. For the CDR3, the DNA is TGTGCCAGTACCATGGGGGATGCCGCAGGTCAGTTCTTC. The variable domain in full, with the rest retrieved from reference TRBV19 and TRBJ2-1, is DGGITQSPKYLFRKEGQNVTLSCEQNLNHDAMYWYRQDPGQGLRLIYYSQIVNDFQKGDIAEGYSVSREKKESFPLTVTSAQKNPTAFYLCASTMGDAAGQFFGPGTRLTVL.

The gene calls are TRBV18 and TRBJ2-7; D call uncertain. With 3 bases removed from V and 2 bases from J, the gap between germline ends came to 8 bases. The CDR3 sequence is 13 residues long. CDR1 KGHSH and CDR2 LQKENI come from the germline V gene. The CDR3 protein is CASSPTPAYEQYF. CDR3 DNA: TGTGCCAGCTCACCCACGCCTGCCTACGAGCAGTACTTC.

CDR3 sequence: CASSQVQGSNQPQHF. The CDR3 nucleotides are TGCGCCAGCAGCCAAGTCCAGGGCTCCAATCAGCCCCAGCATTTT. This chain joins TRBV4-1 and TRBJ1-5, with a weak D call TRBD1 (5 bases). This CDR3 is 15 amino acids long. Looked up from germline, CDR1 is MGHRA and CDR2 is YSYEKL. Trimming removed 1 base from V and 3 bases from J, with 10 bases in between.

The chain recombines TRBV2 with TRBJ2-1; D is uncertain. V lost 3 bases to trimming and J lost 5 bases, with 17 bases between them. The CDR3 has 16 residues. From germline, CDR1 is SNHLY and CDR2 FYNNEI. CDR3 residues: CASSDGGRTNDNEQFF. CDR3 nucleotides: TGTGCCAGCAGTGACGGTGGCCGAACCAATGACAATGAGCAGTTCTTC.

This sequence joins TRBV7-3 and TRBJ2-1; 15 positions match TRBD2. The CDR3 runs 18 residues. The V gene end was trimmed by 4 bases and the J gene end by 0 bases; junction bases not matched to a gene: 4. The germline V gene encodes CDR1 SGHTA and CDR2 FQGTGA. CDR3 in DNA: TGTGCCAGCAGCTCCGGGACTAGCGGGGGGAGCTCCTACAATGAGCAGTTCTTC. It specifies CASSSGTSGGSSYNEQFF.

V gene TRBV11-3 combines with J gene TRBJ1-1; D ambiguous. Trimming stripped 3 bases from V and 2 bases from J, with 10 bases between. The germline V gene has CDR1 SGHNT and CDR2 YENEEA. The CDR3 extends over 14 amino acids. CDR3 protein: CASSFTEFNTEAFF. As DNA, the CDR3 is TGTGCCAGCAGCTTCACAGAGTTTAACACTGAAGCTTTCTTT.

In nucleotides, the CDR3 is TGTGCCAGCAGCGGAGACGTCGGTGGAAACACCATATATTTT. Its protein is CASSGDVGGNTIYF. The rearrangement links TRBV9 to TRBJ1-3; D is ambiguous. The germline gives CDR1 SGDLS, CDR2 YYNGEE. The germline V and J ends were trimmed by 3 bases and 3 bases, with 10 bases remaining between them. The CDR3 extends over 14 amino acids.

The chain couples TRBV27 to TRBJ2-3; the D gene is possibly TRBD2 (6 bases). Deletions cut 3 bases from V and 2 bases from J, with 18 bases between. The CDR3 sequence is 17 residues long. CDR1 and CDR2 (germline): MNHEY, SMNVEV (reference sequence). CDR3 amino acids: CASSFLTPGEDTDTQYF. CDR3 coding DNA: TGTGCCAGCAGTTTCCTCACACCCGGGGAGGACACAGATACGCAGTATTTT.

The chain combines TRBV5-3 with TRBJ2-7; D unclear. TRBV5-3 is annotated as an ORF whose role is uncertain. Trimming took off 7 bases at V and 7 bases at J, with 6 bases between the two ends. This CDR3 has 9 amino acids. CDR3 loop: CARVGEQYF. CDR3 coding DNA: TGTGCCAGAGTTGGGGAGCAGTACTTC.

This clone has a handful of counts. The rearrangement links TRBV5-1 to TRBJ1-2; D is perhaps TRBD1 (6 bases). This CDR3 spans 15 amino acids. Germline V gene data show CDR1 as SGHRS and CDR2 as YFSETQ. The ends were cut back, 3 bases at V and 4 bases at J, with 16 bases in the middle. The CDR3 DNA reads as TGCGCCAGCAGCTCAGGACAGAGGGACATCTATGGCTACACCTTC. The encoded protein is CASSSGQRDIYGYTF.

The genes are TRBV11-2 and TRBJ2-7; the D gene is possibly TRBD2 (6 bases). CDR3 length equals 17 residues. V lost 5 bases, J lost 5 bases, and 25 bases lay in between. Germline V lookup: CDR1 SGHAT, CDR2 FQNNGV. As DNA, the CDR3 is TGTGCCAGCAGCCTATATCCCCTGGGCGGGGCAATCCACGAGCAGTACTTC. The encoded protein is CASSLYPLGGAIHEQYF.

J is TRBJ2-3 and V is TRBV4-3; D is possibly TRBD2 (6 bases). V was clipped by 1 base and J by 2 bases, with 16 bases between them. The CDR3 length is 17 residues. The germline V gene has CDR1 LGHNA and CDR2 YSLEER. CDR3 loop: CASSQGLAAPPTDTQYF. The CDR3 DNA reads TGCGCCAGCAGCCAAGGGTTAGCGGCCCCCCCCACAGATACGCAGTATTTT.

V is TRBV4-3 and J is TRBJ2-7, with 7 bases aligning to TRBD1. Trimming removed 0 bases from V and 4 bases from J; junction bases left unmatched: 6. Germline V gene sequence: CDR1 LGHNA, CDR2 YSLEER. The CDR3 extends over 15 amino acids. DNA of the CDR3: TGCGCCAGCAGCCAAGAATGGGCAGGGGGATACGAGCAGTACTTC. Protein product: CASSQEWAGGYEQYF.

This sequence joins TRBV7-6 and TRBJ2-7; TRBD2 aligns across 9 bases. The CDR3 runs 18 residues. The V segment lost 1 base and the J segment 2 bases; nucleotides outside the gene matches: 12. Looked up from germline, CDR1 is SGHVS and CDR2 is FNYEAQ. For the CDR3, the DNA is TGTGCCAGCAGCTTAGGGGCCGTATTGGCGGGAGGGACCTACGAGCAGTACTTC. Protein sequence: CASSLGAVLAGGTYEQYF.

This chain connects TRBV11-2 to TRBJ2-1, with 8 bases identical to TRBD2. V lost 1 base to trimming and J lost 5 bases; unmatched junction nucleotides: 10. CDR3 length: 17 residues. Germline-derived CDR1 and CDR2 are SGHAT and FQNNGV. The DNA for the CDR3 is TGTGCCAGCAGCTTAGTTCCGGGGGGACTAGGCGACAATGAGCAGTTCTTC. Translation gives CASSLVPGGLGDNEQFF.

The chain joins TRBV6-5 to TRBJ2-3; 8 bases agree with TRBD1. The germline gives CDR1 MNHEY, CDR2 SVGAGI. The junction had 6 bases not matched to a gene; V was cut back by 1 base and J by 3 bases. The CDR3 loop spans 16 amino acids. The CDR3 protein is CASSYFRTGRTDTQYF. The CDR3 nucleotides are TGTGCCAGCAGTTACTTCAGGACAGGGAGGACAGATACGCAGTATTTT.

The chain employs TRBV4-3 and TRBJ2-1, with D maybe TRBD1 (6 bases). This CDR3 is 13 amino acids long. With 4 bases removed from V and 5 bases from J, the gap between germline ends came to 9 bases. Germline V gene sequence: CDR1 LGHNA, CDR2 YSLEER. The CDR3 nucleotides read TGCGCCAGCAGCCCCGGACAGAACAATGAGCAGTTCTTC. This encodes CASSPGQNNEQFF.

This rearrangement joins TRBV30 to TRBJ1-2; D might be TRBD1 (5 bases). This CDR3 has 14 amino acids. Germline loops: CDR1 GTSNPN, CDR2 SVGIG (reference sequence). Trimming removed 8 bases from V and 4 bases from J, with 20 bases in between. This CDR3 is CAGASMGVFYGYTF. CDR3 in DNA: TGTGCCGGAGCAAGTATGGGGGTATTCTATGGCTACACCTTC.

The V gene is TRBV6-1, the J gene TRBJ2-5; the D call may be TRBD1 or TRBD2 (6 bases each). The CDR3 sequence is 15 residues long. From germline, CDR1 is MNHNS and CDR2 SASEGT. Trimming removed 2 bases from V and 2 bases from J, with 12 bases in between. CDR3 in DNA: TGTGCCAGCAGTGAATACAGGGACTTTCAAGAGACCCAGTACTTC. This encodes CASSEYRDFQETQYF.

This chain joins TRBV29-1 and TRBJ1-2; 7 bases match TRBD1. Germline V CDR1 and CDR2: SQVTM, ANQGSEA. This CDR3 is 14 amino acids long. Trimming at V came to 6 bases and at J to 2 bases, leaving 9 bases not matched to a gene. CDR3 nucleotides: TGCAGCGTGACCACAGGGGTCGCCAACTATGGCTACACCTTC. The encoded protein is CSVTTGVANYGYTF.

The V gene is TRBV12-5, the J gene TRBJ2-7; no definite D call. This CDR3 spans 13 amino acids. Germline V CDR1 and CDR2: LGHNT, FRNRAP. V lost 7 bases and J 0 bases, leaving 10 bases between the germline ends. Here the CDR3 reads CASDADGSYEQYF. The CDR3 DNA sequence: TGTGCTAGTGATGCCGACGGCTCCTACGAGCAGTACTTC.

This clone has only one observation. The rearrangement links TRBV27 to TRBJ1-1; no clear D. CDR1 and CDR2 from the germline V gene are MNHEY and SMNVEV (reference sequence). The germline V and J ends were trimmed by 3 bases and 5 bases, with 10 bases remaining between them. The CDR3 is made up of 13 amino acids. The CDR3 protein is CASSFGVSTEAFF. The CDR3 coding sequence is TGTGCCAGCAGTTTCGGGGTTTCGACTGAAGCTTTCTTT.

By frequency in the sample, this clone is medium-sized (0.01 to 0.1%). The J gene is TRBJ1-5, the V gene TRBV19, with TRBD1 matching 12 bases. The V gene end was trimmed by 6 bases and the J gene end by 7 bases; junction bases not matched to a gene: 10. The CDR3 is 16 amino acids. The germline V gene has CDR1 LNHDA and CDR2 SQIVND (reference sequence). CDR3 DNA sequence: TGTGCCAGTAGCGAATTGGGACAGGGGGCAGGGCAGCCCCAGCATTTT. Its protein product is CASSELGQGAGQPQHF.